This T cell receptor beta chain appears in the sequencing data of a study of CD8 T cells in ankylosing spondylitis. Study conclusions and caveats: As reported, disease-linked clones showed significant enrichment in matched ankylosing spondylitis synovial fluid. Apparently characteristic of ankylosing spondylitis blood was a TCR beta motif (eight highly homologous variants). Relatively scarce in peripheral blood, disease-linked clones were CD8+.

Worth noting for this clonotype: What it recognizes is unknown.

5'-RACE, quantitative and with molecular barcodes, yielded the TCR beta libraries. TCRdb independently ran MiXCR on the 5' RACE reads; one entry per CDR3 protein. This sample has a few hundred thousand distinct CDR3 sequences, with roughly 8% found just once. This CDR3 is built from 15 residues. Losses at the gene ends were 1 base for V and 7 bases for J; bases not matched to a gene: 4. CDR1 and CDR2 from the germline V gene are SGHRS and YFSETQ. This clonotype was obtained from a male donor with ankylosing spondylitis. The rearrangement links TRBV5-1 to TRBJ1-4; the match to TRBD1 covers 10 bases. Sequencing was done on a sample of blood, either unsorted or a sorted T cell fraction (not recorded which). The CDR3 loop reads CASSLSGTGVEKLFF. Written as DNA, the CDR3 is TGCGCCAGCAGCTTGTCCGGGACAGGGGTTGAAAAACTGTTTTTT.